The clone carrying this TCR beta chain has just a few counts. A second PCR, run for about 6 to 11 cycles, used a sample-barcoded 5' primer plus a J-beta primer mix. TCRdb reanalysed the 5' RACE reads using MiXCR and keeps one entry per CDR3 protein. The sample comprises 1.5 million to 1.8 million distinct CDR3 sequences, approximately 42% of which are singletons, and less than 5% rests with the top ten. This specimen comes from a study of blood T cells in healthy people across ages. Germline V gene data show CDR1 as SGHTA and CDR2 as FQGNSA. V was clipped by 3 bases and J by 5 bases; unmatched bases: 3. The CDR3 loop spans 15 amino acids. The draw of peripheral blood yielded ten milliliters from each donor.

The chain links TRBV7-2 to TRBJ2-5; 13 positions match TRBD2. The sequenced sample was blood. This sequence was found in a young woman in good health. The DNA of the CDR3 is TGTGCCAGCAGCTTGGGACTAGCGGGAATGGAGACCCAGTACTTC. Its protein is CASSLGLAGMETQYF.